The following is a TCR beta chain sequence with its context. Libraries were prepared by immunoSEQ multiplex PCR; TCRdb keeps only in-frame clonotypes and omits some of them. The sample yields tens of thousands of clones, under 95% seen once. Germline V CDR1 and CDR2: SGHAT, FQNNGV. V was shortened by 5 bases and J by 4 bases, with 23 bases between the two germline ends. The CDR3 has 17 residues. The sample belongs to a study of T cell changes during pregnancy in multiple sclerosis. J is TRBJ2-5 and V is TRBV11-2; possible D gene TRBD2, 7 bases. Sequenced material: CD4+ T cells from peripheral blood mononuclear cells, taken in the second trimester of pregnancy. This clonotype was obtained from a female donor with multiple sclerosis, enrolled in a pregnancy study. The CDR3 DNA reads TGTGCCAGCAGCCTTAGGGGGGGCGGATCAAGGGGAGAGACCCAGTACTTC. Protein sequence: CASSLRGGGSRGETQYF.